This T cell receptor (beta chain) was sequenced during a study of STAT5B mutations in CD4+ large granular lymphocyte leukemia. Looking at the study overall: Among healthy controls, a particular HLA allele went with more CDR3 'QG' motifs. Overall study results and limits: No patients shared main leukemic clonotypes, though about 24% appeared at low frequency elsewhere. Patient CD4-sorted repertoires stayed more clonal than healthy ones after leukemic-clone removal.

As originally analysed: Productive clonotypes were detectable down to 2.59 x 10-5 frequency. The method was immunoSEQ multiplex PCR; TCRdb's version includes in-frame clones alone and lacks a portion of them. Clonal size and the V and J genes are those of that table, whereas D and trimming came from the DNA. The table includes approximately 36,000 clones, about four fifths detected once. From germline, CDR1 is SGHNT and CDR2 YYREEE (reference sequence). V trimming: 4 bases; J trimming: 1 base; junction bases outside the gene matches: 5. This CDR3 comprises 16 residues. Concerning this clone itself: Antigen: not known.

The chain joins TRBV5-4 to TRBJ2-2, with TRBD2 matching 9 bases. This receptor was identified in a human donor in good health. The sequenced sample was CD4+ T cells from blood buffy coats. The CDR3 DNA follows: TGTGCCAGCAGCCCGGGACTAGCCCAGAACACCGGGGAGCTGTTTTTT. Translated, it gives CASSPGLAQNTGELFF. Full variable domain (outside the CDR3, taken from reference TRBV5-4 and TRBJ2-2): ETGVTQSPTHLIKTRGQQVTLRCSSQSGHNTVSWYQQALGQGPQFIFQYYREEENGRGNFPPRFSGLQFPNYSSELNVNALELDDSALYLCASSPGLAQNTGELFFGEGSRLTVL.